A single sample is the source of the 2 T cell receptor beta chains below, sequenced in a study of T cells in Graves' hyperthyroidism and ophthalmopathy. Amplified TCR beta CDR3 regions derived from RNA transcripts. Using the HTBI primer set, a first-round RT-PCR was run on the TCR CDR3. TCRdb called the multiplex PCR reads again in MiXCR, with one record for every CDR3 protein. Of some 570,000 distinct CDR3 sequences listed, 12% to 15% are singletons. The specimen sequenced was blood. The receptors were sampled from a woman between 18 and 29 years old with Graves' ophthalmopathy.

This clonotype was recorded at least ten times. The J gene is TRBJ2-3, the V gene TRBV28; 7 positions agree with TRBD1. Germline loops: CDR1 MDHEN, CDR2 SYDVKM. The CDR3 totals 14 residues. Germline trimming cut 7 bases from V and 6 bases from J; bases unmatched to any gene: 10. In nucleotides, the CDR3 is TGTGCCAGCAATAGACAGGGATCGGGGGATACGCAGTATTTT. This sequence encodes CASNRQGSGDTQYF.

This clonotype was observed a few times. This rearrangement joins TRBV13 to TRBJ2-7; D is ambiguous. V was cut by 5 bases and J by 2 bases, with 16 bases left in between. The CDR3 length is 15 residues. Germline values: CDR1 PRHDT, CDR2 FYEKMQ (reference sequence). The CDR3 protein is CASSPARLTPYEQYF. Here the CDR3 DNA reads TGTGCCAGCAGCCCCGCACGGCTTACTCCCTACGAGCAGTACTTC.